These T cell receptor beta chains were read from a single sample in a study of vaccination effects on CD4 cells after COVID-19. These receptors have no identified antigens. Measured with immunoSEQ multiplex PCR; TCRdb has only the in-frame clones, and not every one. There are approximately 70,000 clones in the sample; under 85% occur only once, and around 0.94% lies in the top ten. The sequencing here drew on CD4+ T cells from PBMCs cultured with HCoV-OC43 spike peptides, taken after COVID-19 vaccination. All receptors come from a human donor who received a COVID-19 vaccine. Each CDR3 is given with its conserved first and last residue. The order of the fields is V gene, CDR3 length, CDR3 protein.

>TRBV12-5|17
CASGPGQGVTGANVLTF
>TRBV5-1|17
CASSSLTGQGLDNEQFF
>TRBV28|12
CASSLFQETQYF
>TRBV7-9|17
CASSPRGPLVGADTQYF
>TRBV27|17
CASSLFGQTFGYNEQFF
>TRBV5-1|15
CASSLEPAFGSPLHF
>TRBV4-1|16
CASSQAAGATNEKLFF
>TRBV7-3|15
CASSLYASSYNEQFF
>TRBV5-1|14
CASSFQEFNTEAFF
>TRBV15|14
CATSRGVPNEKLFF
>TRBV9|13
CASSVSSTDTQYF
>TRBV19|16
CASSRTSGGTTGELFF
>TRBV6-9|12
CARQGDTGELFF
>TRBV5-1|15
CASSLAAGGRDTQYF
>TRBV30|13
CAWRRPVHDGYTF
>TRBV18|12
CASSPGEREAFF
>TRBV12-3/TRBV12-4|13
CASRPTLGVGYTF
>TRBV12-3/TRBV12-4|13
CASSSGQGRSYTF
>TRBV5-8|15
CASSVGQGRAGELFF
>TRBV5-8|14
CASSPRATNEKLFF
>TRBV10-3|15
CAISESGQGTGTIYF
>TRBV5-8|19
CASPTLPAASSSSTDTQYF
>TRBV28|13
CASSLRQHKGYTF
>TRBV25-1|14
CASSEQGSTGELFF
>TRBV30|12
CAWSLGTGELFF
>TRBV27|14
CASSRTVVNQPQHF
>TRBV9|17
CASSVAPVDRLNTEAFF
>TRBV5-1|14
CASSFAKSTDTQYF
>TRBV2|13
CASKGLSNEKLFF
>TRBV10-3|14
CAISERQGNTEAFF
>TRBV6-2/TRBV6-3|15
CASSAQGGGANVLTF
>TRBV6-5|13
CASSGTLQETQYF
>TRBV6-5|12
CASSYTNSPLHF
>TRBV2|14
CASTPWRQGDGYTF
>TRBV19|16
CASSRSTSGGARTQYF
>TRBV15|16
CATSSTPGQGYTEAFF
>TRBV5-1|13
CASSTANGETQYF
>TRBV28|12
CASSLSYNEQFF
>TRBV2|14
CASSEWPNTGELFF
>TRBV30|13
CAWTPPVTQAQYF
>TRBV7-2|14
CASSPLFGGQPQHF
>TRBV2|12
CAGRQGDTEAFF
>TRBV4-1|16
CASSQAGTGSNYGYTF
>TRBV6-5|15
CASSSTGTGKETQYF
>TRBV2|15
CASIWTGKNTGELFF
>TRBV12-3/TRBV12-4|13
CASSLQGPGPAFF
>TRBV19|15
CASSRGQATNEKLFF
>TRBV24-1|15
CATSDSELRGETQYF
>TRBV9|14
CASSADVGSQPQHF
>TRBV4-1|15
CASSQAGRSYNEQFF
>TRBV5-1|14
CASSLGGGISPLHF
>TRBV14|11
CASSQFFPAFF
>TRBV7-2|13
CASSFGWNSPLHF
>TRBV7-3|15
CASSLSSETNYGYTF